This T cell receptor (beta chain) was documented in a study of T cells in Graves' hyperthyroidism and ophthalmopathy. Disease duration under 2 months; hyperthyroidism patients were aged 18 to 65. Criteria for exclusion of patients were uncontrolled infection, other autoimmune disease, pregnancy or lactation. The blood sample was taken at first hyperthyroidism diagnosis, before any ophthalmopathy symptoms. RNA transcripts yielded amplified TCR beta CDR3 regions. TCR CDR3 underwent first-round RT-PCR with the HTBI primer set. TCRdb re-called the multiplex PCR reads through MiXCR, storing one row per CDR3 protein. Of 550,000 to 850,000 distinct CDR3 sequences in the sample, about 17% are singletons; the top ten hold roughly a sixth. This CDR3 spans 15 amino acids. Germline loops: CDR1 KGHSH, CDR2 LQKENI. Trimming left V 1 base short and J 6 bases short, with 15 bases between. This clonotype has a count of ten or more.

This chain connects TRBV18 to TRBJ1-2; weak D call: TRBD1 (5 bases). The clonotype was recovered from a woman between 50 and 59 years old with Graves' hyperthyroidism that later progressed to Graves' ophthalmopathy. Sequenced: blood. CDR3: CASSPRFEGDHGYTF. Here the CDR3 DNA reads TGTGCCAGCTCACCACGGTTTGAAGGGGATCATGGCTACACCTTC.